The clone carrying this T cell receptor (beta chain) is large by frequency. TCR subtype-specific primers in iRepertoire multiplex PCR prepared libraries for bulk and single-cell sequencing. Using the multiplex PCR reads, TCRdb records one entry per CDR3 protein without DNA. The table gives about 310 distinct CDR3 sequences; the top ten clones make up around 24% of it. This entry belongs to a study of T cells in severe cutaneous drug reactions. This CDR3 has 14 residues. From germline, CDR1 is SGHNT and CDR2 YYREEE (reference sequence). Sequenced patients had Stevens-Johnson syndrome or toxic epidermal necrolysis caused by carbamazepine.

The sample consisted of PBMCs. The rearrangement links TRBV5-4 to TRBJ1-1. The TCR originated in a human donor with Stevens-Johnson syndrome, a severe cutaneous drug reaction. CDR3 loop: CASSLDSRGTEAFF.